The entry below describes one T cell receptor beta chain. A clone one base away is much larger, so this may be a read error. TCRdb reanalysed the RT-PCR reads using MiXCR and keeps one entry per CDR3 protein. The table lists about 680,000 distinct CDR3 sequences, 14% of them singletons, with roughly 3.9% in the top ten. The CDR3 length is 13 residues. V was pared by 3 bases and J by 6 bases, with 15 bases between. Germline values: CDR1 DFQATT, CDR2 SNEGSKA (reference sequence). V gene TRBV20-1 combines with J gene TRBJ2-7; possibly TRBD2 for D (6 bases). Sequencing input: memory CD4+ T cells from blood. The receptor comes from a female donor in good health, serving as a healthy control. The CDR3 nucleotides read TGCAGTGCTAGGGGACTCACAGTCTCCGAGCAGTACTTC. Amino acids: CSARGLTVSEQYF.